This TCR beta chain was captured by sequencing in a study of CD8 T cells in Susac syndrome. Broader study findings: The study's TCR sequencing and HLA analysis drew on a certain number of individuals. That number was acknowledged as relatively small.

Roughly 0.45 to 1 ug RNA was reverse transcribed with random hexamers. TCRdb reprocessed the immunoSEQ multiplex PCR reads via MiXCR and lists one record per CDR3 protein. The table shows fewer than 150,000 distinct CDR3 sequences, with nearly 95% occurring only once. The CDR3 loop spans 11 amino acids. In germline, CDR1 is DFQATT, CDR2 SNEGSKA (reference sequence). The ends were cut back, 8 bases at V and 2 bases at J, with 8 bases in the middle. A remark on this clonotype: Antigen: not known.

What was sequenced was CD4+ T cells from PBMCs. The chain has TRBV20-1 and TRBJ2-3; D gene ambiguous. This sequence originates from a human donor in good health. The CDR3 sequence: CSYSITDTQYF. DNA for the CDR3: TGCAGTTACTCTATCACAGATACGCAGTATTTT.